These 30 T cell receptor beta chains share one sample of origin, sequenced in a study of cytomegalovirus exposure and HLA in healthy donors. 13 Jbeta primers and 60 Vbeta primers were used for the PCR. TCRdb's copy holds only in-frame clones and misses some; the assay was immunoSEQ multiplex PCR. Of around 150,000 clones listed, roughly 80% are singletons. Input material: PBMCs. These receptors originate from a human donor in good health.

V and J are TRBV27 and TRBJ2-1, with D possibly TRBD2 on 6 matching bases. The V end was cut by 1 base, the J end by 2 bases, with 12 bases between. The length of the CDR3 is 16 residues. Germline assignment: CDR1 MNHEY and CDR2 SMNVEV (reference sequence). The CDR3 protein is CASSLFGTGAYNEQFF. The CDR3 nucleotides are TGTGCCAGCAGTTTATTTGGGACGGGAGCCTACAATGAGCAGTTCTTC.

This sequence joins TRBV15 and TRBJ1-2, with D possibly TRBD1 on 5 matching bases. V was shortened by 8 bases and J by 3 bases, with 16 bases between the two germline ends. This CDR3 has 14 amino acids. Looked up from germline, CDR1 is LNHNV and CDR2 is YYDKDF (reference sequence). The chain's CDR3 is CATAPREPYYGYTF. As DNA, the CDR3 is TGTGCCACCGCCCCCAGGGAACCGTACTATGGCTACACCTTC.

The gene calls are TRBV25-1 and TRBJ1-1; D is ambiguous. CDR1 MGHDK and CDR2 SYGVNS come from the germline V gene. The length of the CDR3 is 12 residues. The V and J ends lost 4 bases and 2 bases respectively, with 5 bases between them. The chain's CDR3 is CASSVANTEAFF. Here the CDR3 DNA reads TGTGCCAGCAGTGTAGCAAACACTGAAGCTTTCTTT.

The chain combines TRBV7-9 with TRBJ1-5; 11 nucleotides align to TRBD1. The germline V gene encodes CDR1 SEHNR and CDR2 FQNEAQ (reference sequence). V lost 4 bases to trimming and J lost 6 bases; unmatched junction nucleotides: 5. The CDR3 has 15 amino acids. CDR3 region: CASSSGTGGFQPQHF. The CDR3 region has the DNA TGTGCCAGCAGCTCAGGGACAGGGGGATTTCAGCCCCAGCATTTT.

The chain joins TRBV5-1 to TRBJ2-2, with 10 bases identical to TRBD2. Losses at the gene ends were 3 bases for V and 1 base for J; bases not matched to a gene: 6. The CDR3 has 17 amino acids. CDR1 is SGHRS, CDR2 YFSETQ, per germline. CDR3 loop: CASSSRTSGMNTGELFF. The CDR3 DNA reads TGCGCCAGCAGCTCCAGAACTAGCGGGATGAACACCGGGGAGCTGTTTTTT. The whole variable domain, filled in from reference TRBV5-1 and TRBJ2-2, reads KAGVTQTPRYLIKTRGQQVTLSCSPISGHRSVSWYQQTPGQGLQFLFEYFSETQRNKGNFPGRFSGRQFSNSRSEMNVSTLELGDSALYLCASSSRTSGMNTGELFFGEGSRLTVL.

The chain carries TRBV7-9 and TRBJ2-7; weak D call: TRBD1 (5 bases). This CDR3 is built from 15 residues. Per the germline V gene, CDR1 is SEHNR and CDR2 is FQNEAQ (reference sequence). V lost 1 base, J lost 0 bases, and 10 bases lay in between. DNA of the CDR3: TGTGCCAGCAGCTTAGTAGGGGCTCCCTCCTACGAGCAGTACTTC. This sequence encodes CASSLVGAPSYEQYF.

The rearrangement links TRBV19 to TRBJ2-5; 10 bases agree with TRBD2. Germline V gene data show CDR1 as LNHDA and CDR2 as SQIVND (reference sequence). After removal of 6 bases from V and 5 bases from J, the junction contained 24 bases not matched to a gene. CDR3 length: 20 amino acids. The CDR3 nucleotides are TGTGCCAGTAGCGCTCGCCCCCCCGGAAGCGGGAGGGCCCGGGGCGAGACCCAGTACTTC. It codes for CASSARPPGSGRARGETQYF.

The chain carries TRBV4-2 and TRBJ1-1, with TRBD1 identical over 7 bases. This CDR3 has 15 amino acids. The V gene end was trimmed by 6 bases and the J gene end by 11 bases; junction bases not matched to a gene: 18. The V gene's germline CDR1 is LGHNA and CDR2 YNFKEQ. CDR3 region: CASREDRAIDRVAFF. The CDR3 DNA reads as TGTGCCAGCAGGGAAGACAGGGCTATTGACAGGGTGGCTTTCTTT.

CDR3 residues: CASSDVTGSRGDTEAFF. In DNA form, the CDR3 reads TGTGCCAGCAGTGACGTTACAGGGAGTCGGGGCGACACTGAAGCTTTCTTT. The chain recombines TRBV6-1 with TRBJ1-1; tentative D call: TRBD1 (6 bases). Germline CDR1 MNHNS, CDR2 SASEGT. The CDR3 consists of 17 residues. V was trimmed by 3 bases and J by 3 bases, leaving 20 bases between them.

The V call is TRBV4-2, the J call TRBJ2-1; perhaps TRBD2 as D (7 bases). Germline CDR1 and CDR2: LGHNA and YNFKEQ. V was cut by 0 bases and J by 2 bases, with 17 bases left in between. The CDR3 contains 18 residues. This CDR3 is CASSQEGASGDAYNEQFF. The CDR3 DNA sequence: TGTGCCAGCAGCCAAGAGGGGGCTAGCGGAGATGCCTACAATGAGCAGTTCTTC.

The chain is built from TRBV19 and TRBJ2-5; D might be TRBD1 (5 bases). In germline, CDR1 is LNHDA, CDR2 SQIVND (reference sequence). The V end was cut by 4 bases, the J end by 5 bases, with 11 bases between. This CDR3 is built from 13 residues. Here the CDR3 reads CASSTRTRETQYF. CDR3 coding DNA: TGTGCCAGTAGTACCAGGACACGGGAGACCCAGTACTTC.

This sequence joins TRBV12-2 and TRBJ2-5; TRBD2 is taken as the D call from the table, unchecked against the DNA. Gene TRBJ2-7 matches the end of the DNA better, so the J call may be wrong. TRBV12-2 is a documented pseudogene. CDR3 length: 10 residues. In DNA, the CDR3 is TGTGCAAGTCGCGACTACGAGCAGTACTTC. It translates to CASRDYEQYF.

This clone appeared once. The rearrangement links TRBV18 to TRBJ1-2; 7 positions agree with TRBD1. Germline CDR1 KGHSH, CDR2 LQKENI. V lost 2 bases and J lost 5; bases outside the gene matches: 8. The CDR3 consists of 15 residues. The CDR3 here is CASSPTGESYYGYTF. In nucleotides, the CDR3 is TGTGCCAGCTCACCAACAGGGGAGTCTTATTATGGCTACACCTTC.

This chain uses TRBV7-9 with TRBJ2-1, with 10 bases lining up with TRBD2. Trimming cost V 0 bases and J 6 bases; bases outside gene matches: 8. The CDR3 has 17 amino acids. Looked up from germline, CDR1 is SEHNR and CDR2 is FQNEAQ (reference sequence). This CDR3 reads CASSLAGAGGPVNEQFF. The CDR3 coding sequence is TGTGCCAGCAGCTTAGCGGGAGCGGGAGGGCCAGTCAATGAGCAGTTCTTC.

The V gene is TRBV6-6, the J gene TRBJ1-3; D remains ambiguous. Trimming took 10 bases from V and 4 from J, leaving 14 bases between them. Germline V lookup: CDR1 MNHNY, CDR2 SVGAGI (reference sequence). The CDR3 extends over 13 amino acids. Here the CDR3 reads CATGREVGNTIYF. Here the CDR3 DNA reads TGTGCCACTGGACGGGAGGTGGGAAACACCATATATTTT.

J is TRBJ2-3 and V is TRBV10-1, with a weak D call TRBD1 (6 bases). The CDR3 has 11 amino acids. Trimming removed 5 bases at V and 13 bases at J, with 13 bases between. Germline CDR1 and CDR2: WNHNN and SYGVQD (reference sequence). In DNA, the CDR3 is TGCGCCAGCAGTATTCAGGGGAAAAAGTATTTT. Amino acid sequence: CASSIQGKKYF.

This sequence joins TRBV5-1 and TRBJ2-3; 8 positions match TRBD2. The ends lost 0 bases at V and 3 bases at J; junction bases unmatched: 9. The length of the CDR3 is 17 residues. Per the germline V gene, CDR1 is SGHRS and CDR2 is YFSETQ. The CDR3 here is CASSLGPGGGWTDTQYF. CDR3 nucleotide sequence: TGCGCCAGCAGCTTGGGACCGGGAGGGGGTTGGACAGATACGCAGTATTTT.

Comments on this clone: Relative to the germline gene, one junction end is altered; a read error may explain this. The genes are TRBV7-9 and TRBJ1-2; D is unclear. The CDR3 has 15 amino acids. CDR1 is SEHNR, CDR2 FQNEAQ, per germline (reference sequence). The CDR3: CSSSIDTVPDYGYTF. The CDR3 bases are TGTTCCAGCAGCATTGACACCGTACCGGACTATGGCTACACCTTC.

The chain links TRBV5-1 to TRBJ2-2; D unclear. Germline V lookup: CDR1 SGHRS, CDR2 YFSETQ. The ends were cut back, 0 bases at V and 4 bases at J, with 13 bases in the middle. This CDR3 comprises 16 residues. The CDR3 reads CASSLGQLVRTGELFF. The CDR3 DNA follows: TGCGCCAGCAGCTTGGGGCAGTTGGTACGCACCGGGGAGCTGTTTTTT.

V usage is TRBV28 and J usage is TRBJ1-5; TRBD1 aligns across 9 bases. The CDR3 is 16 residues long. J was trimmed by 2 bases and V by 4 bases; bases with no gene match: 6. Germline V lookup: CDR1 MDHEN, CDR2 SYDVKM. The CDR3 region has the DNA TGTGCCAGCAGTTCTACAGGGGGCCTGGGCAATCAGCCCCAGCATTTT. Protein product: CASSSTGGLGNQPQHF.

The chain links TRBV29-1 to TRBJ1-5; possible D gene TRBD1, 5 bases. The germline V and J ends were trimmed by 4 bases and 1 base, with 11 bases remaining between them. The germline CDR1 and CDR2 sequences are SQVTM and ANQGSEA. The CDR3 contains 14 residues. CDR3 DNA: TGCAGCGTTGGAGACAGTACAAGCAATCAGCCCCAGCATTTT. The encoded protein is CSVGDSTSNQPQHF.

The chain recombines TRBV6-4 with TRBJ1-4; TRBD1 matches at 7 bases. There are 17 residues in the CDR3. CDR1 is MRHNA, CDR2 SNTAGT, per germline. J lost 1 base, V lost 5 bases, and 10 bases had no gene match. CDR3 region: CASSNEQGRITNEKLFF. The DNA of the CDR3 is TGTGCCAGCAGTAACGAACAGGGGAGGATAACTAATGAAAAACTGTTTTTT.

The V and J genes are TRBV6-6 and TRBJ1-2; maybe TRBD1 (6 bases). With 4 bases removed from V and 7 bases from J, the gap between germline ends came to 22 bases. There are 16 residues in the CDR3. Germline V lookup: CDR1 MNHNY, CDR2 SVGAGI (reference sequence). The DNA of the CDR3 is TGTGCCAGCAGTTCACAGGGTCTACCTGTACTTGGTGGCTACACCTTC. Translation gives CASSSQGLPVLGGYTF.

The chain combines TRBV5-1 with TRBJ1-5; D uncertain. The CDR3 sequence is 15 residues long. Deletions cut 2 bases from V and 1 base from J, with 10 bases between. The germline gives CDR1 SGHRS, CDR2 YFSETQ. The CDR3 bases are TGCGCCAGCAGCTTAGAGGGTATGAGCAATCAGCCCCAGCATTTT. Translating it yields CASSLEGMSNQPQHF. Filled out from reference TRBV5-1 and TRBJ1-5, the complete variable domain reads KAGVTQTPRYLIKTRGQQVTLSCSPISGHRSVSWYQQTPGQGLQFLFEYFSETQRNKGNFPGRFSGRQFSNSRSEMNVSTLELGDSALYLCASSLEGMSNQPQHFGDGTRLSIL.

The J gene is TRBJ2-7, the V gene TRBV5-4; a weak D match, TRBD1 (6 bases). Trimming removed 4 bases at V and 5 bases at J, with 10 bases between. Germline values: CDR1 SGHNT, CDR2 YYREEE (reference sequence). This CDR3 is 12 amino acids long. CDR3 sequence: CASSGNRDEQYF. CDR3 in DNA: TGTGCCAGCAGCGGCAACAGGGACGAGCAGTACTTC.

The chain has TRBV2 and TRBJ2-2, with 8 bases that match TRBD2. The CDR3 loop spans 14 amino acids. Germline V gene lookup returns CDR1 SNHLY and CDR2 FYNNEI. The V segment lost 7 bases and the J segment 4 bases; nucleotides outside the gene matches: 5. The CDR3 DNA is TGTGCCAGCATTGTTGCGGGGGGCACCGGGGAGCTGTTTTTT. This encodes CASIVAGGTGELFF.

This sequence joins TRBV5-4 and TRBJ1-6; no firm D call. The V gene's germline CDR1 is SGHNT and CDR2 YYREEE (reference sequence). V lost 0 bases and J 9 bases, leaving 19 bases between the germline ends. The CDR3 covers 17 residues. The CDR3 nucleotides are TGTGCCAGCAGCTTGGTCGGCAGGCACGCGTCCGGTTCACCCCTCCACTTT. Amino acids: CASSLVGRHASGSPLHF. The whole variable domain, filled in from reference TRBV5-4 and TRBJ1-6, reads ETGVTQSPTHLIKTRGQQVTLRCSSQSGHNTVSWYQQALGQGPQFIFQYYREEENGRGNFPPRFSGLQFPNYSSELNVNALELDDSALYLCASSLVGRHASGSPLHFGNGTRLTVT.

The sample holds one count of this clone. The chain couples TRBV7-2 to TRBJ2-1; 7 nucleotides line up with TRBD2. CDR1 SGHTA and CDR2 FQGNSA come from the germline V gene. This CDR3 has 15 amino acids. The junction had 8 bases not matched to a gene; V was cut back by 4 bases and J by 5 bases. CDR3 amino acids: CASSYASGNNNEQFF. The CDR3 nucleotides read TGTGCCAGCAGCTACGCGAGCGGGAACAACAATGAGCAGTTCTTC.

The CDR3 is CAWSGTVSYEQYF. The DNA of the CDR3 is TGTGCCTGGAGCGGGACAGTCTCCTACGAGCAGTACTTC. The V call is TRBV30, the J call TRBJ2-7, with TRBD1 matching over 7 bases. This CDR3 has 13 residues. Germline V gene data show CDR1 as GTSNPN and CDR2 as SVGIG (reference sequence). V lost 3 bases, J lost 0 bases, and 2 bases stayed unmatched.

The CDR3 nucleotides read TGTGCCAGCAGCTTATCGGGGGGGGCCCAGTACTTC. This codes for CASSLSGGAQYF. The chain is built from TRBV7-2 and TRBJ2-5; 8 nucleotides match TRBD2. There are 12 residues in the CDR3. V was pared by 2 bases and J by 9 bases, with 2 bases of the junction left unmatched. Germline loops: CDR1 SGHTA, CDR2 FQGNSA.